This TCR beta chain was recovered during a study of CD8 T cells in ankylosing spondylitis. Trimming shortened V by 5 bases and J by 3 bases, and 15 bases separated the two germline ends. Germline V CDR1 and CDR2: LGHDT, YNNKEL (reference sequence). CDR3 size: 15 residues. Construction of TCR beta libraries was performed using quantitative 5'-RACE with molecular barcodes. A single record per CDR3 protein comes from TCRdb applying MiXCR to the 5' RACE reads. The sample consists of more than 400,000 distinct CDR3 sequences, roughly 5% of them appearing once. Whole-study findings and limits: Previous work reported some of these motif variants in the synovial fluid and blood of reactive arthritis. Apparently characteristic of ankylosing spondylitis blood was a TCR beta motif (eight highly homologous variants).

Comments on this clonotype: What it binds is not known.

The sequence was obtained from a male donor with ankylosing spondylitis. The sequenced sample was blood, either unsorted or a sorted T cell fraction (not recorded which). This chain uses TRBV3-1 with TRBJ2-3; no clear D gene. CDR3 sequence reads: CASSKPGPWTDTQYF. DNA for the CDR3: TGTGCCAGCAGCAAGCCGGGCCCTTGGACAGATACGCAGTATTTT.